This T cell receptor beta chain is drawn from a study of cytomegalovirus exposure and HLA in healthy donors listed by TCRdb under 2017. Study-wide context: According to an earlier analysis of a few hundred of the donors, some 170 million T cells yielded some 110 million unique TCR beta sequences and 276 Gb of sequence data. Roughly 300 gigabases of sequencing data and tens of millions of unique TCR sequences were included in an early release covering 500 to 750 HLA-typed donors. High-throughput TCR immunosequencing, statistical association of individual TCRs with disease status, and machine learning were combined to predict cytomegalovirus infection status. A later analysis re-examined previously published TCR beta repertoires from 600 to 700 donors and added high-resolution HLA genotyping to investigate patterns of TCR occurrence. In an earlier analysis of about 590 of the donors, high-throughput TCR beta sequencing was used to judge whether each TCR beta V gene segment behaved as functional or pseudogenic. Rather than drawing on any new phenotypic data, the later analysis identified candidate immune exposures from TCR beta sequences and the way those sequences occurred across donors. Donor age, sex, ethnicity and CMV serostatus were compiled alongside the repertoire data. Several DR-DQ haplotypes were treated as single units for association and clustering because of strong linkage in the cohort. HLA typing included class I and class II loci at four-digit resolution. The aim of the study was to test whether cataloging public T cell receptors could identify signatures of past pathogen exposure. Along with the approximately 670-subject first cohort, a separate validation cohort of over a hundred different subjects was used. Typing coverage differed by locus: A, B, C, DRB1 and DQB1 were typed in about 620-640 donors, DQA1 in about 510, DPA1 in approximately 610, and DPB1 in roughly 470. Across some 400 genotyped donors of the cohort, an average of approximately 200,000 unique TCR beta nucleotide sequences per donor were sequenced, and roughly a sixth of those sequences were non-productive. A later genetic analysis used genome-wide SNP genotypes for about 60% of the roughly 700 donors, treating that subset as a discovery cohort. Among the roughly 400 genotyped donors, approximately 81% belonged to the genetic ancestry cluster associated with self-reported Caucasian donors. All discovery cohort repertoires had been generated using a single sequencing platform. Using immunosequencing, the study profiled T cell repertoires from 666 subjects and related those repertoires to cytomegalovirus serostatus.

This clone was observed a handful of times. This clone's antigen is unknown. No much larger clone exists at a distance of one base, and base qualities are not known. The cohort consisted of fewer than 700 healthy bone marrow donors. At the time of sampling, every cohort member was nominally healthy, though immune exposures that went unrecorded were likely present. The donor was CMV seropositive and belonged to the group of about 290 seropositive cohort members. A peripheral blood sample was provided by each donor, and peripheral blood mononuclear cells were used for TCR beta sequencing. Genomic DNA was extracted from the blood cell samples with the Qiagen DNeasy Blood Extraction Kit. The study at large found these results: An association between a missense DCLRE1C variant and V-gene and J-gene trimming of TCR beta chains was found in a later genetic analysis and replicated in an independent cohort. HLA typing was unavailable for some donors at each locus, so association tests used only the typed subset. The authors suggested that the approach could potentially be generalized to other disease states and immunological phenotypes. Most TCR sequences were seen in very few donors, while some public TCRs were found in many individuals. Sequencing depth was assumed to be roughly uniform across donors in the presence/absence analyses, though that assumption may not hold. Cytomegalovirus status was reported to be diagnosed by the classifier with high specificity and sensitivity in both the original and validation cohorts. A further reported finding was that TCR beta sequences accurately predicted the HLA-A and HLA-B alleles for most subjects in the first cohort. The study listed 170 or so TCR beta chains as associated with cytomegalovirus. Because counts were too low, approximately 15 rarely observed V segments, including chromosome 9 orphons, were excluded from the earlier analysis of 587 of the donors. Strong co-occurrence of HLA alleles, especially DR and DQ, made assigning TCR associations to individual alleles difficult. In a later analysis, 16,951 TCR beta sequences were associated with specific HLA alleles at a false discovery rate of 0.05. Linkage disequilibrium might explain the correlated functional status among segregating V segments, but an unknown experimental factor could not be ruled out. Immune exposure information for the cohort was limited to CMV serostatus. According to a later genetic analysis, donors in an Asian-associated ancestry cluster had fewer N-insertions in productive TCRs than the approximately 610-donor mean. Compared with equally common non-associated chains, HLA-associated TCR beta chains in a later analysis were more clonally expanded and had lower generation probabilities. A later analysis found that TCR association rates varied across HLA loci, with DRB1 alleles showing the most associated TCRs and HLA-C alleles the fewest. In vitro tests confirmed that three of the cytomegalovirus-associated TCR beta chains recognize cytomegalovirus antigens. In a later analysis, several top co-occurrence clusters were reported to appear linked to parvovirus B19, influenza, CMV and Epstein-Barr virus. In a later analysis, most CMV-associated TCR beta chains were found to appear HLA-restricted, with HLA associations seemingly driven largely by CMV exposure. In an earlier analysis of under 600 of the donors, most TCR beta V segments were observed in productive rearrangements about 87% or about 30% of the time, broadly matching IMGT annotations. A cluster of highly shared sequence variants was judged likely to be a technical artifact of the sequencing pipeline. Only TCR beta chains were sequenced in this cohort, and the absence of alpha or paired-chain data limited detectable features.

The method was the immunoSEQ multiplex PCR assay. The multiplex PCR relied on a mix of 60 forward primers for TCR Vbeta segments and 13 reverse primers for TCR Jbeta segments. The CDR3 region of rearranged TCR beta genes was amplified from genomic DNA with a multiplex PCR assay. The Illumina HiSeq System was used to sequence the amplified TCR beta libraries as 87-base-pair reads. The authors processed their data as follows. In a later analysis, some 80 million unique TCR beta chains were counted across the 500 to 850 repertoires, and roughly 11 million of these chains were shared by at least two donors. To remove PCR and sequencing errors, raw reads were error-corrected and collapsed into unique sequences using a nearest-neighbor algorithm that merged closely related sequences. V, D and J gene segments were assigned by aligning CDR3 sequences to IMGT reference sequences. Each retained sequence needed at least a six-nucleotide match to both a V gene segment and a J gene segment. Rearrangements were called productive when the CDR3 lacked stop codons and stayed in frame with V and J; all others were non-productive. CDR3 was defined by IMGT convention, running from the second conserved V-encoded cysteine to the conserved J-encoded phenylalanine. In an earlier analysis of around 570 of the donors, sequences lacking an unambiguous match to a single V gene segment were excluded. In an earlier analysis of about 590 of the donors, a V segment was called functional when productive rearrangements were above 56.7%, and segregating when the standard deviation between donors exceeded 5%. A statistical classification framework was developed to diagnose cytomegalovirus status using the catalog of TCR beta chain sequences. In a later analysis, V and J genes were assigned by comparing TCR nucleotide sequences against IMGT/GENE-DB human TR gene sequences. In a later analysis, CDR3 sequences and most-parsimonious VDJ recombination scenarios were assigned using the TCRdist pipeline. In a later analysis, each TCR beta chain was defined by its CDR3 amino acid sequence together with its V-gene family, and reads without a unique V-gene family were excluded. As a way to deal with suspected cross-contamination and a sequencing artifact, a later analysis dropped 640 or so nucleotide sequences that were highly shared and had low generation probability. A later analysis calculated a clonal expansion index for each public chain from normalized within-repertoire ranks of inferred template counts. In a later analysis, generation probabilities were computed with a VDJ recombination model fitted to out-of-frame rearrangements, and the resulting probabilities were checked against IGoR. A later analysis scored TCR-TCR, TCR-HLA and TCR-CMV co-occurrence with hypergeometric tests, applying a repertoire-size bias correction to TCR pairs. False discovery rates were estimated in a later analysis by permuting HLA or CMV assignments 20 times. In a later analysis, co-occurring TCRs were grouped using DBSCAN, with TCRdist sequence similarity added in when clustering inside HLA-allele-positive subsets. Repertoires with fewer than 30,000 or more than 120,000 public chains, plus five repertoires with anomalous nucleotide sharing, were excluded from co-occurrence clustering. TCRdb took over this immuneACCESS table, retaining in-frame rearrangements with V and J assigned. Such tables are incomplete; in checked studies, under half of the missing clones stem from an unresolved V gene, and the remainder is unexplained. D and trimming were read from the DNA, whereas the V and J calls and clone size are those reported in that table. The sample table records roughly 31,000 clones; 62% of these occur just once. The top ten clones comprise around two fifths of the sample.

This sequence was found in a male donor in good health and CMV-seropositive. Sequencing was done on a sample of PBMCs.

This receptor has the CDR3 CATTLVWGINQPQHF. The nucleotides are TGTGCCACCACGCTTGTTTGGGGCATCAATCAGCCCCAGCATTTT. In this chain, TRBV6-5 is recombined with TRBJ1-5; D gene: possibly TRBD1, on 5 matching bases. The germline V gene sets CDR1 to MNHEY and CDR2 to SVGAGI. CDR3 length: 15 amino acids, cysteine to phenylalanine. Only CDR3 DNA remains: 45 bases, in frame from the first base. V and J lose 10 bases and 3 bases, and a span of 19 bases separates them.